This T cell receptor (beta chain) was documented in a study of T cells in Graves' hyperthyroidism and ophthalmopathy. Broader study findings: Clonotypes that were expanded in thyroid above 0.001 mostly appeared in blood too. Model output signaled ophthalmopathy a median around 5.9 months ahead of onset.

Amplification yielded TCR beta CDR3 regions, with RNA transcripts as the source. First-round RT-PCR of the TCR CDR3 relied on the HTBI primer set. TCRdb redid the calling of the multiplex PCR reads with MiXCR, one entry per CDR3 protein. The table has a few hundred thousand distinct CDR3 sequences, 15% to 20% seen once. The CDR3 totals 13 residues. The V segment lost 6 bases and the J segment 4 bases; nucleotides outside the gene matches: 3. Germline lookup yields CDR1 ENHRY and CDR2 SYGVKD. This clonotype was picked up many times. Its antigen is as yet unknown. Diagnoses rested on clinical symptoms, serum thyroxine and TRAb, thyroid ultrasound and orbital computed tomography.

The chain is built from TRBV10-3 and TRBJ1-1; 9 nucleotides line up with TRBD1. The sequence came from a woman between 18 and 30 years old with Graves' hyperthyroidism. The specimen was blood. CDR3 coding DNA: TGTGCCATCAGGGGACAGGGTGCCACTGAAGCTTTCTTT. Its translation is CAIRGQGATEAFF.